Below are 19 T cell receptor beta chains sequenced from a single sample in a study of identical twins. TCRdb used MiXCR to reprocess the 5' RACE reads, holding one entry per CDR3 protein. Here the sample spans around 1.7 million distinct CDR3 sequences, less than 40% being singletons. The sequencing input was cord blood. The source of these receptors is a newborn girl in good health.

This clonotype was counted a few times. This rearrangement joins TRBV6-5 to TRBJ2-1, with TRBD2 matching over 9 bases. Germline CDR1 reads MNHEY; CDR2 reads SVGAGI. Unmatched junction bases numbered 12, after V lost 2 bases and J lost 4 bases. This CDR3 has 18 residues. The CDR3 protein is CASSYGTQLAGVYNEQFF. In DNA form, the CDR3 reads TGTGCCAGCAGTTACGGGACCCAACTAGCGGGTGTATACAATGAGCAGTTCTTC.

In its sample, this clonotype was seen a few times. The V and J genes are TRBV20-1 and TRBJ2-3; 10 bases match TRBD2. Germline CDR1 is DFQATT and CDR2 is SNEGSKA (reference sequence). J gave up 3 bases and V 1 base, and 4 bases lay outside the gene matches. This CDR3 is 15 amino acids long. CDR3 sequence: CSARALAGRTDTQYF. The CDR3 DNA follows: TGCAGTGCTAGAGCACTAGCGGGGAGGACAGATACGCAGTATTTT.

This clonotype showed up just a few times. CDR3 region: CASSYPGLFWSYGYTF. The CDR3 nucleotides are TGTGCCAGCAGTTACCCAGGACTATTTTGGTCCTATGGCTACACCTTC. This chain uses TRBV6-5 with TRBJ1-2; D gene ambiguous. V lost 2 bases and J 4 bases, leaving 17 bases between the germline ends. There are 16 residues in the CDR3. The germline gives CDR1 MNHEY, CDR2 SVGAGI.

V usage is TRBV20-1 and J usage is TRBJ2-5, with a tentative D call TRBD2 (5 bases). Germline CDR1 reads DFQATT; CDR2 reads SNEGSKA (reference sequence). This CDR3 spans 14 amino acids. The ends were cut back, 1 base at V and 1 base at J, with 10 bases in the middle. CDR3 sequence (DNA): TGCAGTGCTAGAGTTACGGACTTCCAAGAGACCCAGTACTTC. This sequence encodes CSARVTDFQETQYF.

This rearrangement joins TRBV7-2 to TRBJ1-5; maybe TRBD1 (5 bases). The V end lost 1 base, the J end lost 3 bases, and 16 bases lay between the germline ends. Germline assignment: CDR1 SGHTA and CDR2 FQGNSA. This CDR3 is built from 17 residues. In DNA, the CDR3 is TGTGCCAGCAGCTTAGACCCCTACGGGGCGATCAATCAGCCCCAGCATTTT. It encodes CASSLDPYGAINQPQHF.

This clonotype was counted a few times. V usage is TRBV7-7 and J usage is TRBJ2-3; tentatively, D is TRBD1 (6 bases). The CDR3 consists of 14 residues. Between the trimmed V and J ends, which lost 5 bases and 2 bases, there was a span of 11 bases. The germline V gene encodes CDR1 SSHAT and CDR2 FNYEAQ (reference sequence). CDR3 residues: CASSQDRNTDTQYF. As DNA, the CDR3 is TGTGCCAGCAGCCAGGACAGAAACACAGATACGCAGTATTTT.

This sequence joins TRBV7-2 and TRBJ2-7, with D perhaps TRBD2 (5 bases). Germline V gene sequence: CDR1 SGHTA, CDR2 FQGNSA. The CDR3 runs 13 residues. With 4 bases removed from V and 2 bases from J, the gap between germline ends came to 9 bases. Written as DNA, the CDR3 is TGTGCCAGCAGCTCACTAGACCCCTACGAGCAGTACTTC. Translating gives CASSSLDPYEQYF.

This clonotype was detected ten times or more. This chain uses TRBV7-2 with TRBJ1-2; D might be TRBD1 (5 bases). Deletions cut 1 base from V and 3 bases from J, with 9 bases between. CDR3 length: 14 residues. From germline, CDR1 is SGHTA and CDR2 FQGNSA. The CDR3 DNA reads as TGTGCCAGCAGCTTAGTCAGGGTTGACTATGGCTACACCTTC. It is translated as CASSLVRVDYGYTF. The variable domain in full, with the rest retrieved from reference TRBV7-2 and TRBJ1-2, is GAGVSQSPSNKVTEKGKDVELRCDPISGHTALYWYRQSLGQGLEFLIYFQGNSAPDKSGLPSDRFSAERTGGSVSTLTIQRTQQEDSAVYLCASSLVRVDYGYTFGSGTRLTVV.

This clonotype was detected a few times. The chain carries TRBV5-1 and TRBJ2-7, with 12 bases matching TRBD2. The germline gives CDR1 SGHRS, CDR2 YFSETQ. The V and J ends lost 1 base and 0 bases, in that order; junction bases with no gene match: 2. The CDR3 is made up of 16 amino acids. The CDR3 sequence is CASSLSTSGGSYEQYF. The DNA of the CDR3 is TGCGCCAGCAGCTTGTCGACTAGCGGGGGCTCCTACGAGCAGTACTTC.

This chain uses TRBV27 with TRBJ2-1; 10 positions match TRBD2. Germline values: CDR1 MNHEY, CDR2 SMNVEV (reference sequence). The trim removed 6 bases at V and 4 bases at J, leaving 12 bases unmatched. The CDR3 spans 17 residues. The CDR3: CASSYDITSGVYNEQFF. The CDR3 DNA follows: TGTGCCAGCAGCTATGATATTACTAGCGGGGTTTACAATGAGCAGTTCTTC.

This clonotype was counted only a few times. The genes are TRBV5-6 and TRBJ2-5; 7 bases line up with TRBD2. The CDR3 is made up of 15 amino acids. Looked up from germline, CDR1 is SGHDT and CDR2 is YYEEEE. The V segment lost 3 bases and the J segment 5 bases; nucleotides outside the gene matches: 10. The CDR3 sequence: CASSSPTSSGETQYF. CDR3 DNA sequence: TGTGCCAGCAGCTCGCCGACTAGCTCAGGGGAGACCCAGTACTTC.

V is TRBV14 and J is TRBJ2-2, with a tentative D call TRBD2 (5 bases). CDR1 SGHDN and CDR2 FVKESK come from the germline V gene. The CDR3 consists of 15 residues. The V and J ends lost 2 bases and 4 bases respectively, with 11 bases between them. Here the CDR3 reads CASSQFPSLTGELFF. In DNA, the CDR3 is TGTGCCAGCAGCCAATTTCCTAGCCTCACCGGGGAGCTGTTTTTT.

The chain employs TRBV20-1 and TRBJ1-2; 7 bases are shared with TRBD1. The germline gives CDR1 DFQATT, CDR2 SNEGSKA (reference sequence). Unmatched junction bases numbered 9, after V lost 4 bases and J lost 4 bases. This CDR3 has 14 amino acids. CDR3 region: CSAIGQEGGYGYTF. The DNA for the CDR3 is TGCAGTGCTATAGGACAGGAGGGGGGCTATGGCTACACCTTC.

This clonotype was counted only a few times. J is TRBJ1-2 and V is TRBV29-1; D is unresolved. Trimming shortened V by 6 bases and J by 6 bases, and 8 bases separated the two germline ends. Looked up from germline, CDR1 is SQVTM and CDR2 is ANQGSEA. This CDR3 contains 10 residues. The CDR3 here is CSVEENGYTF. Here the CDR3 DNA reads TGCAGCGTGGAGGAGAATGGCTACACCTTC.

This chain's CDR3 is CAAQDRNTEAFF. The CDR3 coding sequence is TGTGCCGCGCAGGACAGGAACACTGAAGCTTTCTTT. V usage is TRBV10-3 and J usage is TRBJ1-1, with D possibly matching TRBD1 (6 bases). The CDR3 runs 12 residues. Per the germline V gene, CDR1 is ENHRY and CDR2 is SYGVKD. Trimming removed 11 bases at V and 1 base at J, with 11 bases between.

This clonotype was observed many times. This chain uses TRBV29-1 with TRBJ2-1; 8 positions agree with TRBD1. V lost 4 bases, J lost 3 bases, and 8 bases stayed unmatched. This CDR3 is built from 15 residues. Germline-derived CDR1 and CDR2 are SQVTM and ANQGSEA. For the CDR3, the DNA is TGCAGCGTTGCGGTCTTGGACAGGGACTACAATGAGCAGTTCTTC. Protein sequence: CSVAVLDRDYNEQFF.

Concerning this clonotype itself: Compared with germline, one end of the junction differs, possibly owing to a read error. J is TRBJ2-1 and V is TRBV6-5, with 8 bases aligning to TRBD2. The CDR3 extends over 17 amino acids. The germline V gene has CDR1 MNHEY and CDR2 SVGAGI. This CDR3 reads CANSYSIRPSGYNEQFF. In DNA form, the CDR3 reads TGTGCCAACAGTTACTCGATAAGGCCTAGCGGGTACAATGAGCAGTTCTTC.

The rearrangement links TRBV4-2 to TRBJ2-7; TRBD2 agrees at 9 bases. The CDR3 length is 17 residues. Germline V lookup: CDR1 LGHNA, CDR2 YNFKEQ. The trim removed 3 bases at V and 0 bases at J, leaving 9 bases unmatched. The CDR3 DNA reads as TGTGCCAGCAGCCAGGGACTACTAGCGGGCAGCTCCTACGAGCAGTACTTC. Amino acids: CASSQGLLAGSSYEQYF.

This clonotype was seen a few times. The CDR3 reads CASSFPGHNEQYF. CDR3 bases: TGTGCCAGCAGTTTCCCCGGACATAATGAGCAGTACTTC. The chain is built from TRBV12-3 or TRBV12-4 and TRBJ2-5; D may be TRBD1 (5 bases). V dropped 3 bases and J dropped 11 bases, with 16 bases sitting between them. CDR3 length: 13 amino acids.